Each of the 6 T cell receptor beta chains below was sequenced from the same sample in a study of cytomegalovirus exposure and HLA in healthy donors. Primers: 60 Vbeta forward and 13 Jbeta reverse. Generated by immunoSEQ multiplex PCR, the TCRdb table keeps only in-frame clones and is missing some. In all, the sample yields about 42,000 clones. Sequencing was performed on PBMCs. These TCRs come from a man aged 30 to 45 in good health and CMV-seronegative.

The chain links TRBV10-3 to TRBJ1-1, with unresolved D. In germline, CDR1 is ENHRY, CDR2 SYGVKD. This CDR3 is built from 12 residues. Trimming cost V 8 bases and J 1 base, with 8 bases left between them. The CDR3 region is CAIGGENTEAFF. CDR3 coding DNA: TGTGCCATCGGAGGTGAGAACACTGAAGCTTTCTTT.

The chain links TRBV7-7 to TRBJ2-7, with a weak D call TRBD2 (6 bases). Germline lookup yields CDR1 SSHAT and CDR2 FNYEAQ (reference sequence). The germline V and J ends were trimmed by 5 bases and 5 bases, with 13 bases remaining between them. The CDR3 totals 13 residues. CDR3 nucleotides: TGTGCCAGCAGCCCCCGGGAGTCGGACGAGCAGTACTTC. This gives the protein CASSPRESDEQYF.

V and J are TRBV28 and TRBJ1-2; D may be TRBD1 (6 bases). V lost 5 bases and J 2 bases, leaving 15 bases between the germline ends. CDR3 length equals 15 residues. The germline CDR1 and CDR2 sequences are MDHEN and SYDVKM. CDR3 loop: CASSPRTVKNYGYTF. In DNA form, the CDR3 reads TGTGCCAGCAGTCCCCGGACAGTGAAGAACTATGGCTACACCTTC.

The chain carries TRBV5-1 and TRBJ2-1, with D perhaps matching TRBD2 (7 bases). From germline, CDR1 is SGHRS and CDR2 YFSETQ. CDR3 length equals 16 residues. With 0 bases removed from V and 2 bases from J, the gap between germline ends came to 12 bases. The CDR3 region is CASSLEGGGPYNEQFF. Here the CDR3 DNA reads TGCGCCAGCAGCTTGGAAGGGGGAGGGCCCTACAATGAGCAGTTCTTC.

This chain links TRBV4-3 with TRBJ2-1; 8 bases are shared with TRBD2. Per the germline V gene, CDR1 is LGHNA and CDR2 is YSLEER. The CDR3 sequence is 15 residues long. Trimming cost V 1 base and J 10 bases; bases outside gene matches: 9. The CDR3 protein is CASSQARTSFAEQFF. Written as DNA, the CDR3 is TGCGCCAGCAGCCAAGCGCGGACTAGCTTCGCCGAGCAGTTCTTC.

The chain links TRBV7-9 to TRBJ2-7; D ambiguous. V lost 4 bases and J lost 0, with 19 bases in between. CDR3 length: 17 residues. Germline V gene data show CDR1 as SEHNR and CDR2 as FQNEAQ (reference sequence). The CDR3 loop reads CASSSRSTVSSSYEQYF. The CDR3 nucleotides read TGTGCCAGCAGCTCCCGCTCCACGGTATCGAGCTCCTACGAGCAGTACTTC.